The T cell receptor beta chain under discussion was sequenced for a study of cytomegalovirus exposure and HLA in healthy donors. PCR primers comprised 60 Vbeta and 13 Jbeta primers. Generated by immunoSEQ multiplex PCR, the TCRdb table keeps only in-frame clones and is missing some. The sample yields around 140,000 clones, 60% to 85% seen once. CDR1 is SEHNR, CDR2 FQNEAQ, per germline (reference sequence). V was clipped by 5 bases and J by 8 bases; unmatched bases: 11. This CDR3 spans 15 amino acids. Sequences were obtained from PBMCs. The sequence was collected from a woman between 18 and 29 years old in good health and CMV-seronegative. The chain combines TRBV7-9 with TRBJ2-1; TRBD1 aligns across 8 bases. CDR3 DNA: TGTGCCAGCAGCCCCAGACAGGGGAGGAAGCATGAGCAGTTCTTC. This sequence encodes CASSPRQGRKHEQFF.